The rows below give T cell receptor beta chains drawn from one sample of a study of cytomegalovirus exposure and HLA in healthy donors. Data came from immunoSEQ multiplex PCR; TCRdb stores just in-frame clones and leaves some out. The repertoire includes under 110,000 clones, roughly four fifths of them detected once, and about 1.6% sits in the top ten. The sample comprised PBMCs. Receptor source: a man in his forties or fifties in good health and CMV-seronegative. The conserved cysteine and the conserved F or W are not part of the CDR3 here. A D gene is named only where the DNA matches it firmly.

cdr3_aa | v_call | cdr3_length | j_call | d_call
ASSLGTLASYEQY | TRBV5-4 | 13 | TRBJ2-7 | NA
ASSLGGTSAGNTIY | TRBV4-1 | 14 | TRBJ1-3 | NA
ASSLAGSSYEQY | TRBV7-3 | 12 | TRBJ2-7 | NA
ASSVFAGGYT | TRBV5-1 | 10 | TRBJ1-2 | NA
AISTDPGDGYT | TRBV10-3 | 11 | TRBJ1-2 | NA
ASSESRETEAF | TRBV10-1 | 11 | TRBJ1-1 | NA
ASTRGVNTEAF | TRBV19 | 11 | TRBJ1-1 | NA
ASQELPGIYEQY | TRBV5-1 | 12 | TRBJ2-7 | NA
ASSPGEVTNEKLF | TRBV28 | 13 | TRBJ1-4 | NA
ASSPRTGLNTEAF | TRBV18 | 13 | TRBJ1-1 | TRBD1
ASRQDPEGNTIY | TRBV6-5 | 12 | TRBJ1-3 | NA
ASSSNGGAEAF | TRBV7-2 | 11 | TRBJ1-1 | NA
ASSSPRGGSVGGELF | TRBV5-4 | 15 | TRBJ2-2 | TRBD2
ASLAGAFETQY | TRBV12-5 | 11 | TRBJ2-5 | TRBD2
ASRDRGKNTGELF | TRBV19 | 13 | TRBJ2-2 | TRBD1
ASSLRTAMNTEAF | TRBV5-6 | 13 | TRBJ1-1 | NA
ASSEASTGSEKLF | TRBV6-1 | 13 | TRBJ1-4 | NA
SVDTQGAHGYT | TRBV29-1 | 11 | TRBJ1-2 | TRBD1
ASSDSTGFNYGYT | TRBV18 | 13 | TRBJ1-2 | NA
ARRDRVCSTDTQY | TRBV7-6 | 13 | TRBJ2-3 | TRBD1
ASSPVTFSPNEKLF | TRBV5-8 | 14 | TRBJ1-4 | NA
ASSLGTAGILNEKLF | TRBV7-2 | 15 | TRBJ1-4 | NA
AWSVYPGTYLANTGELF | TRBV30 | 17 | TRBJ2-2 | NA
ASSFGQGSFNEKLF | TRBV5-8 | 14 | TRBJ1-4 | TRBD1
ASSVVGQGGETQY | TRBV9 | 13 | TRBJ2-5 | TRBD1
ASSASGGGETQY | TRBV7-6 | 12 | TRBJ2-5 | TRBD2
ASAGQVMYGELF | TRBV12-5 | 12 | TRBJ2-2 | TRBD1
ASSSTSSGGADEQF | TRBV5-1 | 14 | TRBJ2-1 | TRBD2
ASSLELQGAGSPLH | TRBV11-2 | 14 | TRBJ1-6 | TRBD1
AGSLNRVGSGNTIY | TRBV5-1 | 14 | TRBJ1-3 | NA
ATGEEYARYGYT | TRBV10-3 | 12 | TRBJ1-2 | NA
ASSQGGEQPQH | TRBV7-6 | 11 | TRBJ1-5 | NA
ASGTGGDTEAF | TRBV5-1 | 11 | TRBJ1-1 | TRBD1
ASSSLTSGLSTDTQY | TRBV27 | 15 | TRBJ2-3 | TRBD2
ASSPAPNGNQPQH | TRBV7-2 | 13 | TRBJ1-5 | NA
ASMSGVANTGELF | TRBV30 | 13 | TRBJ2-2 | TRBD2
ASSISVDQPQH | TRBV19 | 11 | TRBJ1-5 | NA
ASSLGRNYGYT | TRBV28 | 11 | TRBJ1-2 | NA
ASSPGTGNEQY | TRBV6-5 | 11 | TRBJ2-7 | TRBD1
ASTPGQGYQETQY | TRBV6-1 | 13 | TRBJ2-5 | TRBD1
ASSDWGGANVLT | TRBV6-4 | 12 | TRBJ2-6 | NA
ASSPSTGRDTQY | TRBV18 | 12 | TRBJ2-3 | TRBD1
AISVVGDTEAF | TRBV10-3 | 11 | TRBJ1-1 | NA
ASSGTANTGELF | TRBV5-1 | 12 | TRBJ2-2 | TRBD1
ASSPRGLAVMSSYNEQF | TRBV4-1 | 17 | TRBJ2-1 | TRBD2
ATSSFPSEETQY | TRBV15 | 12 | TRBJ2-5 | NA
ASSWMGGPNYEQY | TRBV7-2 | 13 | TRBJ2-7 | NA
ASGGGTYNEQF | TRBV19 | 11 | TRBJ2-1 | TRBD2
ASSVTHLGSGANVLT | TRBV9 | 15 | TRBJ2-6 | NA
AGRDRESNEQF | TRBV5-6 | 11 | TRBJ2-1 | TRBD1
ASSLGGGVETQY | TRBV7-9 | 12 | TRBJ2-5 | TRBD2
ASSGRDRDGYT | TRBV25-1 | 11 | TRBJ1-2 | TRBD1
ASSLRPEGVGSREKLF | TRBV7-8 | 16 | TRBJ1-4 | NA
SVVMRGGGSTDTQY | TRBV29-1 | 14 | TRBJ2-3 | TRBD2
ASSPLDTQY | TRBV28 | 9 | TRBJ2-3 | NA
ASSPGQELNTIY | TRBV9 | 12 | TRBJ1-3 | TRBD1
ASSLSFGFTGELF | TRBV7-8 | 13 | TRBJ2-2 | NA
ASSARQGNTDTQY | TRBV9 | 13 | TRBJ2-3 | TRBD1
ASSQDRGRETQY | TRBV4-3 | 12 | TRBJ2-5 | TRBD1
ASSTGMLNTEAF | TRBV27 | 12 | TRBJ1-1 | NA